A single sample gave rise to the 24 T cell receptor beta chains below, sequenced in a study of PD-L1 blockade in urothelial cancer (TCRdb year 2017). Library prep was done by the immunoSEQ multiplex PCR assay. Entries here come from immuneACCESS through TCRdb and include only in-frame sequences with V and J called. Some clones fail to appear in such tables; in the studies checked, an unresolved V gene covers under half of the shortfall, and the cause of the remainder is unknown. The sample profile shows about 50,000 clones; roughly 80% of them were found once. The ten largest clones add up to around 9.1% of the sample. According to the study, the label for this sample's time point signals: peripheral blood 6 weeks after treatment start. Sequences were derived from PBMCs, sampled around atezolizumab (anti-PD-L1) treatment. Source of these receptors: a man aged 70 or older with urothelial cancer.

The rearrangement joins TRBV15 to TRBJ2-2; weak D call: TRBD2 (6 bases). Deletions cut 0 bases from V and 1 base from J, with 15 bases between. Germline V gives CDR1 LNHNV, CDR2 YYDKDF (reference sequence). The CDR3 is made up of 18 amino acids. The CDR3 reads CATSRDKIGGGNTGELFF. The CDR3 region has the DNA TGTGCCACCAGCAGAGATAAAATCGGGGGAGGGAACACCGGGGAGCTGTTTTTT.

The chain combines TRBV18 with TRBJ1-5, with unresolved D. The germline V gene encodes CDR1 KGHSH and CDR2 LQKENI. V was cut by 6 bases and J by 5 bases, with 14 bases left in between. This CDR3 comprises 14 residues. CDR3 loop: CASSPNPSDQPQHF. Written as DNA, the CDR3 is TGTGCCAGCTCGCCCAATCCGAGCGATCAGCCCCAGCATTTT.

This clone was observed once. CDR3 DNA sequence: TGTGCCAGCAGTTTACCACCAATCTCAGGGGGCGAGCCCTTCTATAGCAATCAGCCCCAGCATTTT. Its protein is CASSLPPISGGEPFYSNQPQHF. The chain links TRBV28 to TRBJ1-5; 8 bases agree with TRBD1. Trimming took 2 bases from V and 0 from J; bases not matched to a gene: 21. CDR1 MDHEN and CDR2 SYDVKM come from the germline V gene. CDR3 length: 22 amino acids.

A single count supports this clone. The gene calls are TRBV5-1 and TRBJ1-1; D might be TRBD1 (6 bases). Germline V gene sequence: CDR1 SGHRS, CDR2 YFSETQ. Trimming removed 3 bases at V and 5 bases at J, with 20 bases between. This CDR3 has 16 amino acids. In nucleotides, the CDR3 is TGCGCCAGCAGCTCGGGGGGGGAGGGGGTTGGGACTGAAGCTTTCTTT. Its translation is CASSSGGEGVGTEAFF.

The CDR3 DNA follows: TGTGCCAGCAGCGTGGGGCAGAGTACCTACGAGCAGTACTTC. This gives the protein CASSVGQSTYEQYF. V gene TRBV9 combines with J gene TRBJ2-7; TRBD1 might be the D (5 bases). CDR3 length: 14 amino acids. Germline CDR1 is SGDLS and CDR2 is YYNGEE. Trimming took off 2 bases at V and 2 bases at J, with 11 bases between the two ends.

The chain joins TRBV7-2 to TRBJ2-1; 8 nucleotides agree with TRBD2. From germline, CDR1 is SGHTA and CDR2 FQGNSA. The CDR3 has 15 amino acids. J gave up 5 bases and V 1 base, and 4 bases lay outside the gene matches. CDR3 in amino acids: CASSLGGRINNEQFF. CDR3 nucleotide sequence: TGTGCCAGCAGCTTAGGCGGGAGGATAAACAATGAGCAGTTCTTC.

The CDR3 bases are TGCAGCGTTGAAAGTGCGACTAGCGGTTACAATGAGCAGTTCTTC. Amino acids: CSVESATSGYNEQFF. The gene calls are TRBV29-1 and TRBJ2-1; 9 positions match TRBD2. Looked up from germline, CDR1 is SQVTM and CDR2 is ANQGSEA. This CDR3 is built from 15 residues. With V trimmed by 2 bases and J by 4 bases, 6 bases remained unmatched.

The J gene is TRBJ2-5, the V gene TRBV14; D not certain. V lost 1 base and J 7 bases, leaving 10 bases between the germline ends. This CDR3 comprises 13 residues. Looked up from germline, CDR1 is SGHDN and CDR2 is FVKESK. As DNA, the CDR3 is TGTGCCAGCAGCCAAGGACCAGGTTGGACCCAGTACTTC. It specifies CASSQGPGWTQYF. Looking up the rest from reference TRBV14 and TRBJ2-5 gives the full variable domain: EAGVTQFPSHSVIEKGQTVTLRCDPISGHDNLYWYRRVMGKEIKFLLHFVKESKQDESGMPNNRFLAERTGGTYSTLKVQPAELEDSGVYFCASSQGPGWTQYFGPGTRLLVL.

The chain carries TRBV5-1 and TRBJ1-1; TRBD1 matches at 8 bases. The V gene's germline CDR1 is SGHRS and CDR2 YFSETQ. V lost 4 bases, J lost 6 bases, and 8 bases stayed unmatched. The CDR3 length is 14 residues. CDR3 sequence reads: CASSTGQELSEAFF. DNA of the CDR3: TGCGCCAGCAGCACGGGACAGGAGTTGTCTGAAGCTTTCTTT.

The chain uses TRBV19 and TRBJ1-1; D perhaps matches TRBD1 (6 bases). Germline values: CDR1 LNHDA, CDR2 SQIVND (reference sequence). The CDR3 spans 13 residues. Trimming shortened V by 4 bases and J by 6 bases, and 12 bases separated the two germline ends. The CDR3 reads CASSNQGGAEAFF. The CDR3, as DNA: TGTGCCAGTAGTAACCAAGGGGGGGCTGAAGCTTTCTTT.

The chain uses TRBV7-9 and TRBJ2-3; D gene unclear. Trimming stripped 4 bases from V and 0 bases from J, with 14 bases between. The germline V gene has CDR1 SEHNR and CDR2 FQNEAQ (reference sequence). The CDR3 totals 16 residues. CDR3 in amino acids: CASSSNIAESTDTQYF. The CDR3 nucleotides are TGTGCCAGCAGCTCTAACATAGCAGAAAGCACAGATACGCAGTATTTT. The full variable domain, its missing parts supplied by reference TRBV7-9 and TRBJ2-3, is DTGVSQNPRHKITKRGQNVTFRCDPISEHNRLYWYRQTLGQGPEFLTYFQNEAQLEKSRLLSDRFSAERPKGSFSTLEIQRTEQGDSAMYLCASSSNIAESTDTQYFGPGTRLTVL.

J is TRBJ1-5 and V is TRBV30, with D hard to call. Germline assignment: CDR1 GTSNPN and CDR2 SVGIG (reference sequence). This CDR3 has 13 amino acids. V was shortened by 2 bases and J by 6 bases, with 11 bases between the two germline ends. The CDR3 DNA follows: TGTGCCTGGAGTACCTTCCGCGGTCAGCCCCAGCATTTT. Protein: CAWSTFRGQPQHF. The full variable domain, completed using reference TRBV30 and TRBJ1-5, is SQTIHQWPATLVQPVGSPLSLECTVEGTSNPNLYWYRQAAGRGLQLLFYSVGIGQISSEVPQNLSASRPQDRQFILSSKKLLLSDSGFYLCAWSTFRGQPQHFGDGTRLSIL.

The chain uses TRBV10-3 and TRBJ1-5, with D possibly matching TRBD1 (6 bases). V was pared by 9 bases and J by 5 bases, with 11 bases between. This CDR3 has 12 amino acids. Germline V CDR1 and CDR2: ENHRY, SYGVKD. This chain's CDR3 is CAIQGEDQPQHF. CDR3 nucleotides: TGTGCCATACAGGGAGAAGATCAGCCCCAGCATTTT.

This chain uses TRBV4-2 with TRBJ2-3; perhaps TRBD2 as D (5 bases). With 0 bases removed from V and 4 bases from J, the gap between germline ends came to 11 bases. CDR1 is LGHNA and CDR2 is YNFKEQ in the germline V gene. CDR3 length: 15 amino acids. DNA for the CDR3: TGTGCCAGCAGCCAAGATGTCCTAGCAGCAGATACGCAGTATTTT. It translates to CASSQDVLAADTQYF.

The rearrangement joins TRBV10-1 to TRBJ1-4; a weak D match, TRBD1 (5 bases). Trimming took 11 bases from V and 7 from J, leaving 17 bases between them. The V gene's germline CDR1 is WNHNN and CDR2 SYGVQD (reference sequence). CDR3 length: 13 residues. Written as DNA, the CDR3 is TGCGCCGGCCTGCGGGGGGAAGTTGAAAAACTGTTTTTT. This gives the protein CAGLRGEVEKLFF.

The chain employs TRBV11-1 and TRBJ2-1, with TRBD1 identical over 11 bases. V lost 5 bases, J lost 8 bases, and 8 bases stayed unmatched. The CDR3 runs to 15 residues. From germline, CDR1 is SGHAT and CDR2 FQDESV (reference sequence). The CDR3, as DNA: TGTGCCAGCAGCCCGGGACAGGGGGTTTTGGATGAGCAGTTCTTC. Its translation is CASSPGQGVLDEQFF.

This chain joins TRBV4-2 and TRBJ1-5, with 8 bases identical to TRBD1. The CDR3 totals 14 residues. The junction had 4 bases not matched to a gene; V was cut back by 4 bases and J by 5 bases. Germline V gene sequence: CDR1 LGHNA, CDR2 YNFKEQ. The CDR3 protein is CASSLGQGDQPQHF. DNA of the CDR3: TGTGCCAGCAGCCTAGGACAGGGCGATCAGCCCCAGCATTTT.

V and J are TRBV7-9 and TRBJ2-7; D is uncertain. Germline assignment: CDR1 SEHNR and CDR2 FQNEAQ (reference sequence). The CDR3 sequence is 14 residues long. V was pared by 5 bases and J by 0 bases, with 11 bases between. The CDR3 DNA reads TGTGCCAGCAGCCCTGAACTGTCCTCCTACGAGCAGTACTTC. Its protein product is CASSPELSSYEQYF.

The gene calls are TRBV4-1 and TRBJ2-7; unclear D gene. The germline gives CDR1 MGHRA, CDR2 YSYEKL. V was pared by 1 base and J by 2 bases, with 6 bases between. The CDR3 extends over 13 amino acids. The CDR3, as DNA: TGCGCCAGCAGCCAAGCACCTACCTACGAGCAGTACTTC. This encodes CASSQAPTYEQYF.

This clone was counted only a few times. The chain couples TRBV19 to TRBJ1-2; no clear D gene. V lost 6 bases and J lost 14, with 19 bases in between. Germline assignment: CDR1 LNHDA and CDR2 SQIVND (reference sequence). The CDR3 has 12 residues. CDR3 in amino acids: CASSSDPVLRTF. DNA for the CDR3: TGTGCCAGTAGCAGCGACCCAGTTTTGCGTACCTTC.

V usage is TRBV28 and J usage is TRBJ2-5; D perhaps matches TRBD2 (6 bases). The CDR3 has 14 residues. V lost 3 bases to trimming and J lost 5 bases, with 13 bases between them. Germline V gene sequence: CDR1 MDHEN, CDR2 SYDVKM. CDR3 DNA: TGTGCCAGCAGTTTTGGCGGAGGGGCGGAGACCCAGTACTTC. It is translated as CASSFGGGAETQYF.

This clone was picked up a small number of times. This sequence joins TRBV19 and TRBJ1-5; a possible D gene is TRBD1 (6 bases). The CDR3 has 13 amino acids. With 5 bases removed from V and 7 bases from J, the gap between germline ends came to 12 bases. Germline V gene data show CDR1 as LNHDA and CDR2 as SQIVND (reference sequence). In nucleotides, the CDR3 is TGTGCCAGTAGTCCGCAGGGGTTCCAGCCCCAGCATTTT. It translates to CASSPQGFQPQHF.

This clone came up once. The chain uses TRBV5-1 and TRBJ1-2; TRBD1 matches 7 bases. J lost 4 bases, V lost 0 bases, and 3 bases had no gene match. The CDR3 consists of 14 residues. Per germline, CDR1 SGHRS and CDR2 YFSETQ. Here the CDR3 reads CASSLAQGGYGYTF. CDR3 DNA: TGCGCCAGCAGCTTGGCGCAGGGGGGCTATGGCTACACCTTC.

The chain recombines TRBV30 with TRBJ2-6; TRBD1 is a possible D gene (6 bases). V lost 0 bases to trimming and J lost 0 bases, with 12 bases between them. This CDR3 region has 17 residues. Germline V CDR1 and CDR2: GTSNPN, SVGIG (reference sequence). This chain's CDR3 is CAWSVQGPDSGANVLTF. In DNA form, the CDR3 reads TGTGCCTGGAGTGTACAGGGCCCTGACTCTGGGGCCAACGTCCTGACTTTC.